What follows are 14 T cell receptor beta chains derived from one specimen sequenced in a study of T cell repertoires in cytomegalovirus infection. Each CDR3 protein is one row after TCRdb ran MiXCR on the reads. The table records 650,000 to 850,000 distinct CDR3 sequences, roughly 29% of them present only once. For these TCRs, the target antigens are not known. This specimen consisted of cultured CD8+ T cells from PBMCs, obtained from culture after CMV antigen stimulation. The source of these receptors is a human donor in good health (CMV status not recorded). Some clones in this sample may be carry-over from other donors' samples.

This clonotype was picked up one time. This chain links TRBV4-1 with TRBJ2-3, with TRBD1 as a possible D gene (6 bases). This CDR3 comprises 15 residues. Trimming cost V 1 base and J 1 base, with 9 bases left between them. CDR1 is MGHRA and CDR2 is YSYEKL in the germline V gene. In DNA, the CDR3 is TGCGCCAGCAGCCAAGCACAGGGTGGCACAGATACGCAGTATTTT. This sequence encodes CASSQAQGGTDTQYF.

In its sample, this clonotype was seen many times. The chain recombines TRBV7-6 with TRBJ2-7, with D uncertain. The CDR3 is made up of 14 amino acids. V lost 1 base to trimming and J lost 2 bases, with 9 bases between them. Germline V gives CDR1 SGHVS, CDR2 FNYEAQ. CDR3 region: CASSLDGHTYEQYF. Written as DNA, the CDR3 is TGTGCCAGCAGCTTAGATGGTCATACCTACGAGCAGTACTTC.

This clonotype showed up just a few times. V is TRBV5-1 and J is TRBJ1-1, with 8 bases aligning to TRBD1. The CDR3 is 17 residues long. CDR1 is SGHRS and CDR2 is YFSETQ in the germline V gene. Trimming took 0 bases from V and 3 from J; bases not matched to a gene: 10. The CDR3 protein is CASSLAGTGGIHTEAFF. CDR3 sequence (DNA): TGCGCCAGCAGCTTGGCCGGGACAGGCGGGATCCACACTGAAGCTTTCTTT.

This clonotype has more than one count but fewer than ten. The CDR3 DNA reads as TGTGCCACCAGCAGAGCAGGGTTAGCGGACTACAATGAGCAGTTCTTC. Encoded protein: CATSRAGLADYNEQFF. The rearrangement joins TRBV15 to TRBJ2-1, with a possible D match to TRBD2 (6 bases). CDR1 is LNHNV and CDR2 is YYDKDF in the germline V gene (reference sequence). V was clipped by 1 base and J by 3 bases, with 13 bases between them. There are 16 residues in the CDR3.

This clonotype has a handful of counts. The chain couples TRBV7-9 to TRBJ2-7, with D possibly TRBD2 on 6 matching bases. The CDR3 runs to 14 residues. From germline, CDR1 is SEHNR and CDR2 FQNEAQ (reference sequence). Trimming removed 2 bases from V and 3 bases from J, with 11 bases in between. The CDR3 spells CASSLSGYRYEQYV. DNA of the CDR3: TGTGCCAGCAGCTTAAGCGGGTATCGCTACGAGCAGTACGTC.

This chain joins TRBV19 and TRBJ2-1; D not certain. Germline-derived CDR1 and CDR2 are LNHDA and SQIVND (reference sequence). This CDR3 has 15 amino acids. V was clipped by 3 bases and J by 0 bases, with 9 bases between them. CDR3 sequence: CASSIQPNSYNEQFF. The CDR3 nucleotides read TGTGCCAGTAGTATCCAGCCGAACTCCTACAATGAGCAGTTCTTC. Full variable domain (missing parts from reference TRBV19 and TRBJ2-1): DGGITQSPKYLFRKEGQNVTLSCEQNLNHDAMYWYRQDPGQGLRLIYYSQIVNDFQKGDIAEGYSVSREKKESFPLTVTSAQKNPTAFYLCASSIQPNSYNEQFFGPGTRLTVL.

This clonotype was counted between two and nine times. The V gene is TRBV19, the J gene TRBJ2-7; 9 bases map to TRBD1. V trimming: 3 bases; J trimming: 2 bases; junction bases outside the gene matches: 2. This CDR3 region has 14 residues. Germline lookup yields CDR1 LNHDA and CDR2 SQIVND (reference sequence). CDR3 in amino acids: CASSMGQGPYEQYF. Here the CDR3 DNA reads TGTGCCAGTAGTATGGGACAGGGCCCCTACGAGCAGTACTTC.

The rearrangement joins TRBV14 to TRBJ1-2; TRBD1 is a possible D gene (5 bases). With 1 base removed from V and 6 bases from J, the gap between germline ends came to 12 bases. The CDR3 has 14 residues. The germline CDR1 and CDR2 sequences are SGHDN and FVKESK. The CDR3 loop is CASSQAGEGNGYTF. CDR3 bases: TGTGCCAGCAGCCAAGCCGGGGAGGGGAATGGCTACACCTTC.

This clonotype was counted a few times. The rearrangement uses TRBV29-1 and TRBJ2-2; D gene uncertain. The CDR3 is 12 amino acids. The V gene's germline CDR1 is SQVTM and CDR2 ANQGSEA. V lost 4 bases and J 1 base, leaving 4 bases between the germline ends. The CDR3 region is CSVAGNTGELFF. The CDR3 DNA follows: TGCAGCGTTGCTGGGAACACCGGGGAGCTGTTTTTT.

There are a few counts of this clonotype. V is TRBV27 and J is TRBJ2-5; D is uncertain. Germline CDR1 MNHEY, CDR2 SMNVEV (reference sequence). This CDR3 contains 11 residues. The V end lost 10 bases, the J end lost 7 bases, and 13 bases lay between the germline ends. For the CDR3, the DNA is TGTGCCACCGTTAACCACGGGACCCAGTACTTC. Its translation: CATVNHGTQYF.

This clonotype was picked up many times. The chain recombines TRBV7-9 with TRBJ2-7; a possible D gene is TRBD1 (5 bases). CDR3 length: 16 residues. Per germline, CDR1 SEHNR and CDR2 FQNEAQ (reference sequence). Trimming removed 6 bases at V and 5 bases at J, with 23 bases between. DNA for the CDR3: TGTGCCAGCAGTAGCCACCGACAGTTACCCGGAGACGAGCAGTACGTC. Amino acids: CASSSHRQLPGDEQYV.

The CDR3 DNA reads as TGTGCCAGCAGAAAAGCCCCCGGGGGCAATGAGCAGTTCTTC. Residues: CASRKAPGGNEQFF. This chain connects TRBV27 to TRBJ2-1; D is possibly TRBD2 (6 bases). The CDR3 length is 14 residues. The V gene's germline CDR1 is MNHEY and CDR2 SMNVEV (reference sequence). V was pared by 6 bases and J by 6 bases, with 15 bases between.

The V and J genes are TRBV11-1 and TRBJ2-5; D is possibly TRBD1 (6 bases). Deletions cut 2 bases from V and 5 bases from J, with 15 bases between. CDR3 length: 15 residues. The V gene's germline CDR1 is SGHAT and CDR2 FQDESV (reference sequence). CDR3 amino acids: CASSLRQVAKETQYF. The CDR3 DNA is TGTGCCAGCAGCTTAAGACAGGTCGCGAAGGAGACCCAGTACTTC.

This clonotype was observed many times. The chain combines TRBV4-1 with TRBJ2-2; D ambiguous. V lost 4 bases and J 7 bases, leaving 10 bases between the germline ends. Germline CDR1 and CDR2: MGHRA and YSYEKL. The CDR3 extends over 13 amino acids. The CDR3 spells CASSLRRVGELFF. CDR3 DNA sequence: TGCGCCAGCAGCCTCCGAAGAGTCGGGGAGCTGTTTTTT.